The clone carrying this T cell receptor beta chain was recorded only once. Assay: immunoSEQ multiplex PCR; the TCRdb copy retains only in-frame clones and omits some. The sample holds about 32,000 clones, around 83% seen once. The data are from a study of preoperative IRX-2 immunotherapy in early breast cancer. Germline V lookup: CDR1 SGDLS, CDR2 YYNGEE. V was clipped by 6 bases and J by 1 base, with 11 bases between them. This CDR3 has 14 residues. Treatment meaning: preoperative locoregional IRX-2 cytokine immunotherapy. Patients received preoperative, locoregional IRX-2 cytokine immunotherapy in a phase Ib study.

The V gene is TRBV9, the J gene TRBJ1-3, with D perhaps TRBD1 (5 bases). The specimen comprised lymph node tissue, sampled from a patient treated with IRX-2 immunotherapy. The TCR originated in a human donor with breast cancer. The CDR3 reads CASNRLVSGNTIYF. The CDR3 DNA sequence: TGTGCCAGCAACAGGCTCGTTTCTGGAAACACCATATATTTT.